Presented here are 5 T cell receptor beta chains from one specimen sequenced in a study of PD-L1 blockade in urothelial cancer. The repertoire was sequenced with immunoSEQ multiplex PCR; TCRdb's copy has only in-frame clones and lacks some. The table records approximately 48,000 clones, 86% of them present only once. The specimen was PBMCs, collected around atezolizumab (anti-PD-L1) treatment. The receptors originated from a man in his 60s with urothelial cancer.

V usage is TRBV19 and J usage is TRBJ1-5; unclear D gene. Trimming left V 1 base short and J 0 bases short, with 7 bases between. The CDR3 extends over 15 amino acids. Germline V lookup: CDR1 LNHDA, CDR2 SQIVND (reference sequence). CDR3 nucleotides: TGTGCCAGTAGTATAGCGAGGTATAGCAATCAGCCCCAGCATTTT. Encoded protein: CASSIARYSNQPQHF.

Only one count was recorded for this clone. This chain joins TRBV27 and TRBJ2-5, with 7 bases aligning to TRBD1. V was pared by 3 bases and J by 5 bases, with 6 bases of the junction left unmatched. Germline V gives CDR1 MNHEY, CDR2 SMNVEV (reference sequence). The CDR3 sequence is 14 residues long. CDR3 sequence reads: CASSFYRGSETQYF. The CDR3 DNA follows: TGTGCCAGCAGTTTTTACAGGGGCTCGGAGACCCAGTACTTC.

The chain joins TRBV9 to TRBJ2-1; TRBD2 matches 9 bases. The CDR3 sequence is 16 residues long. Germline CDR1 reads SGDLS; CDR2 reads YYNGEE. With 4 bases clipped from V and 2 bases from J, the junction kept 7 bases outside the gene matches. The CDR3: CASSPLAGTTYNEQFF. Written as DNA, the CDR3 is TGTGCCAGCAGCCCCCTAGCGGGAACGACCTACAATGAGCAGTTCTTC.

The J gene is TRBJ2-1, the V gene TRBV18; D is perhaps TRBD1 (6 bases). CDR3 length: 15 amino acids. With 2 bases removed from V and 3 bases from J, the gap between germline ends came to 11 bases. CDR1 KGHSH and CDR2 LQKENI come from the germline V gene. CDR3 DNA: TGTGCCAGCTCACCATTACAGGGTCACTACAATGAGCAGTTCTTC. The encoded protein is CASSPLQGHYNEQFF.

The rearrangement uses TRBV10-3 and TRBJ1-1; D perhaps matches TRBD1 (5 bases). CDR3 length: 16 amino acids. The germline V and J ends were trimmed by 2 bases and 0 bases, with 13 bases remaining between them. CDR1 and CDR2 from the germline V gene are ENHRY and SYGVKD. The CDR3 loop reads CAISERSGEVNTEAFF. CDR3 sequence (DNA): TGTGCCATCAGTGAGAGATCGGGGGAAGTGAACACTGAAGCTTTCTTT.